This TCR beta chain was profiled in a study of blood T cells in healthy people across ages. Sample-barcoded 5' priming and a J-beta primer mix drove a second PCR of roughly 6 to 12 cycles. TCRdb fed the 5' RACE reads into MiXCR, producing one record per CDR3 protein. The sample lists under 1,000,000 distinct CDR3 sequences; about 37% were seen once. The germline CDR1 and CDR2 sequences are SEHNR and FQNEAQ (reference sequence). Trimming removed 4 bases at V and 5 bases at J, with 15 bases between. This CDR3 contains 15 residues. This rearrangement joins TRBV7-9 to TRBJ1-5, with TRBD1 as a possible D gene (6 bases). Sequencing used blood. The source of this sequence is a man between 18 and 29 years old in good health. The CDR3 DNA sequence: TGTGCCAGCAGCTCGCAGGGGTTTAGGGATCAGCCCCAGCATTTT. Translating gives CASSSQGFRDQPQHF.